The 12 T cell receptor beta chains below were found in one sample sequenced in a study of somatic mutations in cytotoxic T cells in rheumatoid arthritis (dated by TCRdb to 2016 to 2017). The library relied on the immunoSEQ multiplex PCR assay. TCRdb holds this immuneACCESS table with in-frame rearrangements only. Some clones are missing; in checked studies, unresolved V genes explain under half, and the rest has no known cause. Present in this sample are 3,900 or so clones, 55% to 75% of which were seen just once. The top ten clonotypes cover over 30% of the sample. Sequencing input: CD8+ T cells sorted from blood. These receptors all come from an adult with rheumatoid arthritis.

J is TRBJ2-2 and V is TRBV4-2; a possible D gene is TRBD1 (6 bases). V lost 3 bases and J 3 bases, leaving 14 bases between the germline ends. CDR1 and CDR2 from the germline V gene are LGHNA and YNFKEQ. This CDR3 is built from 16 residues. DNA of the CDR3: TGTGCCAGCAGCCACCCTACAGGGATGGACACCGGGGAGCTGTTTTTT. Amino acids: CASSHPTGMDTGELFF.

The CDR3 bases are TGTGCCAGCAGCCTCGGACAGTTTGTCGCTAACTATGGCTACACCTTC. This encodes CASSLGQFVANYGYTF. This chain uses TRBV7-8 with TRBJ1-2; D perhaps matches TRBD1 (6 bases). CDR3 size: 16 residues. Trimming cost V 5 bases and J 0 bases, with 16 bases left between them. Germline V lookup: CDR1 SGHVS, CDR2 FQNEAQ.

V and J are TRBV6-6 and TRBJ2-7; D uncertain. The V and J ends lost 8 bases and 2 bases respectively, with 10 bases between them. Per the germline V gene, CDR1 is MNHNY and CDR2 is SVGAGI (reference sequence). CDR3 length equals 12 residues. In DNA, the CDR3 is TGTGCCAGCCGTCTCGGGCCCTACGAGCAGTACTTC. It codes for CASRLGPYEQYF.

This clone was detected a few times. The chain is built from TRBV9 and TRBJ2-5; 8 bases are a match to TRBD1. V was pared by 1 base and J by 1 base, with 0 bases of the junction left unmatched. The CDR3 covers 14 residues. Germline V CDR1 and CDR2: SGDLS, YYNGEE. The CDR3 region is CASSVQGAQETQYF. CDR3 coding DNA: TGTGCCAGCAGCGTACAGGGGGCCCAAGAGACCCAGTACTTC. The full variable domain, with the rest looked up from reference TRBV9 and TRBJ2-5, is DSGVTQTPKHLITATGQRVTLRCSPRSGDLSVYWYQQSLDQGLQFLIQYYNGEERAKGNILERFSAQQFPDLHSELNLSSLELGDSALYFCASSVQGAQETQYFGPGTRLLVL.

The rearrangement joins TRBV5-5 to TRBJ1-6; TRBD1 is a possible D gene (6 bases). The V and J ends lost 5 bases and 6 bases respectively, with 15 bases between them. The CDR3 length is 15 residues. The germline V gene has CDR1 SGHKS and CDR2 YYEKEE (reference sequence). The CDR3 nucleotides read TGTGCCAGCAGACCCCGGGGGGGGGCTAATTCACCCCTCCACTTT. This encodes CASRPRGGANSPLHF.

The V and J genes are TRBV7-6 and TRBJ2-3, with TRBD2 as a possible D gene (5 bases). The CDR3 covers 15 residues. The germline CDR1 and CDR2 sequences are SGHVS and FNYEAQ. The V and J ends lost 5 bases and 4 bases respectively, with 16 bases between them. The CDR3 nucleotides read TGTGCCAGCAGCCGCTTAGCGATGATTTCAGATACGCAGTATTTT. Amino acid sequence: CASSRLAMISDTQYF.

V gene TRBV2 combines with J gene TRBJ2-5, with D hard to call. The CDR3 length is 10 residues. Germline loops: CDR1 SNHLY, CDR2 FYNNEI. Trimming stripped 7 bases from V and 5 bases from J, with 5 bases between. The CDR3 DNA reads as TGTGCCAGCAATTTGGAGACCCAGTACTTC. It encodes CASNLETQYF.

J is TRBJ1-2 and V is TRBV7-9; 7 bases are a match to TRBD1. CDR1 and CDR2 from the germline V gene are SEHNR and FQNEAQ (reference sequence). The CDR3 is made up of 13 amino acids. J lost 8 bases, V lost 5 bases, and 8 bases had no gene match. The CDR3 nucleotides read TGTGCCAGCAGCCCTATACAGGGGAGGGGCTACACCTTC. Protein product: CASSPIQGRGYTF.

This chain joins TRBV4-1 and TRBJ2-5; D uncertain. Per germline, CDR1 MGHRA and CDR2 YSYEKL. The CDR3 has 11 residues. V dropped 2 bases and J dropped 3 bases, with 1 base sitting between them. The CDR3 nucleotides are TGCGCCAGCAGCCAAAAAGAGACCCAGTACTTC. Translation: CASSQKETQYF.

This clone was found once. This rearrangement joins TRBV27 to TRBJ1-1; perhaps TRBD1 as D (6 bases). Germline assignment: CDR1 MNHEY and CDR2 SMNVEV (reference sequence). Trimming cost V 5 bases and J 0 bases, with 13 bases left between them. This CDR3 has 15 residues. CDR3 DNA: TGTGCCAGCAGTGGGGGCAGTTATATGAACACTGAAGCTTTCTTT. This encodes CASSGGSYMNTEAFF.

This clone was recorded a few times. The chain joins TRBV29-1 to TRBJ2-3; 16 bases match TRBD2. The CDR3 extends over 15 amino acids. V lost 2 bases to trimming and J lost 12 bases; unmatched junction nucleotides: 8. Germline CDR1 SQVTM, CDR2 ANQGSEA. The CDR3 spells CSVELTGLAGGGQYF. DNA of the CDR3: TGCAGCGTTGAACTCACGGGACTAGCGGGGGGGGGCCAGTATTTT.

This clone was seen a handful of times. V usage is TRBV4-1 and J usage is TRBJ2-7; 7 bases fit TRBD1. The CDR3 runs 17 residues. Germline assignment: CDR1 MGHRA and CDR2 YSYEKL. Trimming took 4 bases from V and 6 from J; bases not matched to a gene: 18. The CDR3 loop is CASSPSSTGKKLGEQYF. The CDR3 DNA reads as TGCGCCAGCAGCCCTTCTTCGACAGGGAAGAAGCTCGGCGAGCAGTACTTC.